There are many counts of the clone carrying this TCR beta chain. The length of the CDR3 is 16 residues. V lost 5 bases to trimming and J lost 4 bases, with 20 bases between them. The germline CDR1 and CDR2 sequences are PRHDT and FYEKMQ (reference sequence). Time point defined: pre-sensitization, week 0. The treatment: therapeutic diphenylcyclopropenone sensitization with weekly scalp DPC. This specimen comes from a study of human T cells and chemical hapten exposure. Under the authors' procedure: Samples had a median of around 100,000 TCRs, ranging roughly 20,000 to 750,000. From the RACE reads, TCRdb called clonotypes with MiXCR, one entry per CDR3 protein. These V and J calls rely on TCRdb rather than the paper's analysis. Among about 98,000 distinct CDR3 sequences, 11% were seen once, and the ten largest hold more than 2.5%.

The TCR originated in a woman in her sixties with alopecia areata. Some clones in this sample may be carry-over from other donors' samples. V usage is TRBV13 and J usage is TRBJ1-2; D may be TRBD1 (6 bases). The source was whole blood, collected in connection with sensitization to the hapten diphenylcyclopropenone (DPC). CDR3 region: CASSRRGSPALYGYTF. The CDR3 DNA reads TGTGCCAGCAGCCGGAGGGGGTCTCCCGCCCTCTATGGCTACACCTTC.